Sequencing of this T cell receptor (beta chain) was carried out in a study of blood T cells in healthy people across ages. The CDR3 contains 14 residues. Germline CDR1 reads MNHEY; CDR2 reads SVGEGT. Next came a second PCR, run for about 6 to 12 cycles, which used a sample-barcoded 5' primer along with a J-beta primer mix. Via MiXCR, TCRdb re-called the 5' RACE reads, giving one row per CDR3 protein. The sample includes about 600,000 distinct CDR3 sequences, roughly 43% of them seen just once. The source is a man at least 80 years old in good health. The chain carries TRBV6-2 or TRBV6-3 and TRBJ2-4, with 8 bases that match TRBD2. The DNA end is more similar to TRBJ2-5, so the J call may be wrong. Material: blood. CDR3 bases: TGTGCCAGCAGTTTTAGCGGGACCGGGGAGACCCAGTACTTC. Translation gives CASSFSGTGETQYF.